Following are 11 T cell receptor beta chains from one sample sequenced in a study of cytomegalovirus exposure and HLA in healthy donors. Primers for the PCR totalled 60 Vbeta and 13 Jbeta. Libraries were prepared by immunoSEQ multiplex PCR; TCRdb keeps only in-frame clonotypes and omits some of them. This sample has fewer than 45,000 clones; approximately 76% occur once, and the top ten carry 7% to 10%. Material for sequencing was PBMCs. The receptors come from a woman aged 25 to 39 in good health and CMV-seropositive.

This clone was observed once. V gene TRBV6-5 combines with J gene TRBJ1-1, with TRBD1 as a possible D gene (5 bases). The CDR3 has 12 residues. V lost 3 bases to trimming and J lost 4 bases, with 6 bases between them. CDR1 is MNHEY, CDR2 SVGAGI, per germline. Here the CDR3 DNA reads TGTGCCAGCAGTTATACAGGCACTGAAGCTTTCTTT. It translates to CASSYTGTEAFF.

This chain connects TRBV6-5 to TRBJ2-3, with D maybe TRBD2 (5 bases). In germline, CDR1 is MNHEY, CDR2 SVGAGI. The V end lost 3 bases, the J end lost 6 bases, and 10 bases lay between the germline ends. The CDR3 runs to 13 residues. The CDR3 DNA sequence: TGTGCCAGCAGTTATGGATGGAGGGATACGCAGTATTTT. Translation: CASSYGWRDTQYF.

The chain employs TRBV7-9 and TRBJ2-1; TRBD2 agrees at 8 bases. CDR1 is SEHNR, CDR2 FQNEAQ, per germline (reference sequence). The trim removed 5 bases at V and 5 bases at J, leaving 14 bases unmatched. The CDR3 length is 17 residues. The CDR3 reads CASSQRGGLAGHNEQFF. The CDR3, as DNA: TGTGCCAGCAGCCAGAGGGGGGGGCTAGCGGGTCACAATGAGCAGTTCTTC. The full variable domain, with the rest looked up from reference TRBV7-9 and TRBJ2-1, is DTGVSQNPRHKITKRGQNVTFRCDPISEHNRLYWYRQTLGQGPEFLTYFQNEAQLEKSRLLSDRFSAERPKGSFSTLEIQRTEQGDSAMYLCASSQRGGLAGHNEQFFGPGTRLTVL.

This chain connects TRBV7-9 to TRBJ1-4; D not certain. Germline V CDR1 and CDR2: SEHNR, FQNEAQ (reference sequence). The ends were cut back, 2 bases at V and 6 bases at J, with 7 bases in the middle. This CDR3 has 13 residues. CDR3: CASSLQDDEKLFF. The DNA for the CDR3 is TGTGCCAGCAGCTTACAGGATGATGAAAAACTGTTTTTT.

This chain uses TRBV27 with TRBJ1-4, with 9 nucleotides matching TRBD1. The CDR3 has 19 amino acids. Losses at the gene ends were 0 bases for V and 3 bases for J; bases not matched to a gene: 11. Germline V lookup: CDR1 MNHEY, CDR2 SMNVEV (reference sequence). The DNA of the CDR3 is TGTGCCAGCAGTTTATCGATTGGGCGACAGGGGGTGGCTAATGAAAAACTGTTTTTT. It codes for CASSLSIGRQGVANEKLFF.

There are a few counts of this clone. The V gene is TRBV18, the J gene TRBJ2-7, with D unresolved. Trimming took off 4 bases at V and 7 bases at J, with 11 bases between the two ends. The CDR3 extends over 12 amino acids. Germline lookup yields CDR1 KGHSH and CDR2 LQKENI. As DNA, the CDR3 is TGTGCCAGCTCACACGAGCCCGGGGAGCAGTACTTC. Its translation: CASSHEPGEQYF.

The chain is built from TRBV29-1 and TRBJ2-1; possibly TRBD2 for D (5 bases). This CDR3 contains 13 residues. Between the trimmed V and J ends, which lost 4 bases and 6 bases, there was a span of 13 bases. Germline assignment: CDR1 SQVTM and CDR2 ANQGSEA. CDR3 region: CSVVGILLNEQFF. CDR3 bases: TGCAGCGTTGTCGGGATCCTCCTCAATGAGCAGTTCTTC.

The V gene is TRBV6-9, the J gene TRBJ2-5; D ambiguous. Trimming stripped 7 bases from V and 5 bases from J, with 26 bases between. Germline lookup yields CDR1 MNHGY and CDR2 SVAAGI. The CDR3 sequence is 17 residues long. The chain's CDR3 is CASTLYFRDSPEETQYF. The CDR3 DNA follows: TGTGCCAGCACCTTATACTTTCGCGACTCACCGGAGGAGACCCAGTACTTC.

The chain joins TRBV27 to TRBJ1-6, with D perhaps matching TRBD1 (5 bases). The CDR3 has 16 amino acids. The germline V gene encodes CDR1 MNHEY and CDR2 SMNVEV (reference sequence). V lost 6 bases and J lost 4, with 16 bases in between. The CDR3 DNA reads TGTGCCAGCAGAGACGGGACTGGGCCTTATAATTCACCCCTCCACTTT. Translated: CASRDGTGPYNSPLHF.

This clone showed up just once. V and J are TRBV11-2 and TRBJ1-2; TRBD1 is a possible D gene (6 bases). Germline CDR1 SGHAT, CDR2 FQNNGV. V gave up 0 bases and J gave up 8 bases, with 10 bases separating them. CDR3 length: 13 residues. The CDR3 DNA reads TGTGCCAGCAGCTTAGAGTATGGGGGCGGCTACACCTTC. It yields the protein CASSLEYGGGYTF. Full variable domain (remainder filled in from reference TRBV11-2 and TRBJ1-2): EAGVAQSPRYKIIEKRQSVAFWCNPISGHATLYWYQQILGQGPKLLIQFQNNGVVDDSQLPKDRFSAERLKGVDSTLKIQPAKLEDSAVYLCASSLEYGGGYTFGSGTRLTVV.

The V and J genes are TRBV15 and TRBJ2-5, with D possibly TRBD1 on 5 matching bases. Trimming removed 0 bases at V and 5 bases at J, with 13 bases between. The CDR3 totals 15 residues. The V gene's germline CDR1 is LNHNV and CDR2 YYDKDF (reference sequence). CDR3 coding DNA: TGTGCCACCAGCAGAGAGGCACAGGTCTGGGAGACCCAGTACTTC. The encoded protein is CATSREAQVWETQYF.